A single sample is the source of the 24 T cell receptor beta chains below, sequenced in a study of Graves' ophthalmopathy and Graves' hyperthyroidism. Amplified TCR beta CDR3 regions were obtained using RNA transcripts as template. Scientists carried out first-round RT-PCR using HTBI primers and then a second-round multiplex PCR. TCRdb reprocessed the multiplex PCR reads via MiXCR and lists one record per CDR3 protein. The table shows 620,000 or so distinct CDR3 sequences, with 22% occurring only once. Sample: peripheral blood. Source of these receptors: a woman aged 18-29 years with stable Graves' hyperthyroidism. Some clones in this sample may be carry-over from other donors' samples.

This sequence joins TRBV6-1 and TRBJ2-7; TRBD2 might be the D (7 bases). Trimming removed 6 bases at V and 6 bases at J, with 15 bases between. The CDR3 covers 13 residues. The V gene's germline CDR1 is MNHNS and CDR2 SASEGT. CDR3 residues: CASRGGAAVEQYF. DNA for the CDR3: TGTGCCAGCAGAGGGGGGGCGGCGGTCGAGCAGTACTTC.

The gene calls are TRBV29-1 and TRBJ1-1, with TRBD1 as a possible D gene (5 bases). The length of the CDR3 is 12 residues. Per germline, CDR1 SQVTM and CDR2 ANQGSEA. The V and J ends lost 5 bases and 2 bases respectively, with 9 bases between them. In DNA form, the CDR3 reads TGCAGCGTTATGACAGCCAACACTGAAGCTTTCTTT. This gives the protein CSVMTANTEAFF. Together with reference TRBV29-1 and TRBJ1-1, the CDR3 gives the full variable domain: SAVISQKPSRDICQRGTSLTIQCQVDSQVTMMFWYRQQPGQSLTLIATANQGSEATYESGFVIDKFPISRPNLTFSTLTVSNMSPEDSSIYLCSVMTANTEAFFGQGTRLTVV.

This clonotype was seen ten or more times. This chain links TRBV28 with TRBJ2-5; the match to TRBD2 covers 9 bases. The V segment lost 5 bases and the J segment 2 bases; nucleotides outside the gene matches: 6. The germline V gene encodes CDR1 MDHEN and CDR2 SYDVKM. The CDR3 is 15 amino acids. The DNA of the CDR3 is TGTGCCAGCAGTGGACTTGCGGGAGGGCAAGAGACCCAGTACTTC. Amino acids: CASSGLAGGQETQYF.

This clonotype was detected ten times or more. The chain is built from TRBV29-1 and TRBJ2-7; D might be TRBD2 (6 bases). Germline CDR1 SQVTM, CDR2 ANQGSEA. V was trimmed by 6 bases and J by 3 bases, leaving 15 bases between them. The CDR3 totals 13 residues. DNA of the CDR3: TGCAGCGTATTGACTAGTCTCGGCTACGAGCAGTACTTC. Its protein is CSVLTSLGYEQYF.

The table lists this clonotype with many counts. The chain links TRBV6-2 or TRBV6-3 to TRBJ1-1; 7 nucleotides align to TRBD1. The CDR3 spans 15 residues. Germline V gene data show CDR1 as MNHEY and CDR2 as SVGEGT. The V gene end was trimmed by 6 bases and the J gene end by 4 bases; junction bases not matched to a gene: 11. The CDR3 loop reads CASRLPRQGSTEAFF. Written as DNA, the CDR3 is TGTGCCAGCAGACTACCCCGACAGGGTTCCACTGAAGCTTTCTTT.

This clonotype has ten or more counts. The chain combines TRBV2 with TRBJ1-2; 8 bases line up with TRBD1. Germline values: CDR1 SNHLY, CDR2 FYNNEI. After removal of 4 bases from V and 0 bases from J, the junction contained 4 bases not matched to a gene. The CDR3 extends over 15 amino acids. The CDR3 is CASSGTGRSNYGYTF. The CDR3, as DNA: TGTGCCAGCAGTGGGACAGGGCGTTCTAACTATGGCTACACCTTC. Looking up the rest from reference TRBV2 and TRBJ1-2 gives the full variable domain: EPEVTQTPSHQVTQMGQEVILRCVPISNHLYFYWYRQILGQKVEFLVSFYNNEISEKSEIFDDQFSVERPDGSNFTLKIRSTKLEDSAMYFCASSGTGRSNYGYTFGSGTRLTVV.

This clonotype has at least ten counts. The junction does not match germline at one end; this may be a read error. The chain joins TRBV20-1 to TRBJ1-1, with D hard to call. CDR3 length: 14 residues. Germline V gene data show CDR1 as DFQATT and CDR2 as SNEGSKA (reference sequence). This chain's CDR3 is CSARDYTENTEAFF. The CDR3 DNA reads as TGCAGTGCTAGAGATTACACGGAGAACACTGAAGCATTCTTT.

The chain combines TRBV11-2 with TRBJ1-1; D remains unclear. Trimming removed 3 bases at V and 1 base at J, with 6 bases between. This CDR3 contains 13 residues. Germline V CDR1 and CDR2: SGHAT, FQNNGV. The CDR3 region has the DNA TGTGCCAGCAGCTTGACTTGGAACACTGAAGCTTTCTTT. It is translated as CASSLTWNTEAFF.

This clonotype was counted only a few times. The chain carries TRBV29-1 and TRBJ1-1, with D unclear. CDR3 length: 13 amino acids. V was pared by 1 base and J by 5 bases, with 11 bases between. Germline assignment: CDR1 SQVTM and CDR2 ANQGSEA. The CDR3 is CSVEGVRGTEAFF. CDR3 DNA sequence: TGCAGCGTTGAAGGGGTACGGGGTACTGAAGCTTTCTTT.

Points on this clonotype: One end of the junction fails to match germline, which may point to a read error. The chain employs TRBV11-1 and TRBJ1-1; D may be TRBD1 (6 bases). This CDR3 comprises 16 residues. Germline assignment: CDR1 SGHAT and CDR2 FQDESV (reference sequence). The chain's CDR3 is CASSWTTGTMYTEAFF. CDR3 DNA sequence: TGTGCCAGCAGCTGGACAACCGGGACAATGTACACTGAGGCTTTCTTT.

This clonotype was seen ten or more times. The J gene is TRBJ1-2, the V gene TRBV12-3 or TRBV12-4, with 9 nucleotides matching TRBD1. The CDR3 has 16 residues. V was clipped by 5 bases and J by 4 bases; unmatched bases: 11. CDR3 sequence: CASSPSGTGLSYGYTF. Here the CDR3 DNA reads TGTGCCAGCAGTCCCTCCGGGACAGGGCTCAGCTATGGCTACACCTTC.

Ten or more counts support this clonotype. The chain combines TRBV6-2 or TRBV6-3 with TRBJ1-5; no definite D call. The CDR3 sequence is 20 residues long. Germline lookup yields CDR1 MNHEY and CDR2 SVGEGT. V was pared by 0 bases and J by 3 bases, with 24 bases between. The CDR3 here is CASSYSLGINTAAYNQPQHF. CDR3 nucleotide sequence: TGTGCCAGCAGTTACTCGTTAGGGATAAACACCGCGGCATACAATCAGCCCCAGCATTTT.

This clonotype showed up just a few times. This chain uses TRBV28 with TRBJ1-2, with D perhaps TRBD1 (6 bases). There are 12 residues in the CDR3. Trimming stripped 7 bases from V and 10 bases from J, with 16 bases between. Germline values: CDR1 MDHEN, CDR2 SYDVKM. The CDR3 region has the DNA TGTGCCAGCAAGGACCAGGGGTTTTCCTACACCTTC. It specifies CASKDQGFSYTF.

This clonotype was counted at least ten times. V gene TRBV6-1 combines with J gene TRBJ1-2, with unresolved D. The V and J ends lost 6 bases and 4 bases respectively, with 12 bases between them. Germline-derived CDR1 and CDR2 are MNHNS and SASEGT. The length of the CDR3 is 13 residues. The CDR3 nucleotides are TGTGCCAGCAGCCCTGGGTCAGGCTATGGCTACACCTTC. Its protein is CASSPGSGYGYTF.

This clonotype has ten or more counts. The chain recombines TRBV30 with TRBJ1-5, with 9 positions matching TRBD1. There are 14 residues in the CDR3. Trimming took 1 base from V and 3 from J; bases not matched to a gene: 1. Germline V gene data show CDR1 as GTSNPN and CDR2 as SVGIG (reference sequence). CDR3 in DNA: TGTGCCTGGAGTGGGGACAGGGACAATCAGCCCCAGCATTTT. As protein: CAWSGDRDNQPQHF.

This clonotype was detected ten times or more. This sequence joins TRBV4-2 and TRBJ1-2; D might be TRBD1 (6 bases). The CDR3 runs 15 residues. Trimming shortened V by 2 bases and J by 5 bases, and 15 bases separated the two germline ends. Germline CDR1 LGHNA, CDR2 YNFKEQ. CDR3 coding DNA: TGTGCCAGCAGCCAAACGTTTGGGGGGCGGTATGGCTACACCTTC. Amino acid sequence: CASSQTFGGRYGYTF.

In its sample, this clonotype was seen many times. The chain joins TRBV12-5 to TRBJ2-2; no reliable D call. CDR3 size: 16 residues. Germline lookup yields CDR1 LGHNT and CDR2 FRNRAP. Trimming pared 2 bases from V and 0 bases from J, leaving 10 bases between. DNA of the CDR3: TGTGCTAGTGGTTTGTTATCCGGAGCGAACACCGGGGAGCTGTTTTTT. Translated, it gives CASGLLSGANTGELFF.

The J gene is TRBJ2-7, the V gene TRBV28; 11 bases line up with TRBD1. The trim removed 5 bases at V and 6 bases at J, leaving 6 bases unmatched. Germline-derived CDR1 and CDR2 are MDHEN and SYDVKM. This CDR3 comprises 14 residues. CDR3 loop: CASSRTGGLGEQYF. The CDR3 coding sequence is TGTGCCAGCAGTCGGACAGGGGGCTTAGGCGAGCAGTACTTC. The whole variable domain, filled in from reference TRBV28 and TRBJ2-7, reads DVKVTQSSRYLVKRTGEKVFLECVQDMDHENMFWYRQDPGLGLRLIYFSYDVKMKEKGDIPEGYSVSREKKERFSLILESASTNQTSMYLCASSRTGGLGEQYFGPGTRLTVT.

This clonotype was counted many times. The V call is TRBV2, the J call TRBJ1-3; D may be TRBD1 (5 bases). This CDR3 comprises 15 residues. Trimming removed 6 bases from V and 0 bases from J, with 12 bases in between. Germline CDR1 reads SNHLY; CDR2 reads FYNNEI. CDR3: CASSYGTLSGNTIYF. Written as DNA, the CDR3 is TGTGCCAGCAGCTACGGGACTCTCTCTGGAAACACCATATATTTT. The full variable domain, rest sourced from reference TRBV2 and TRBJ1-3, is EPEVTQTPSHQVTQMGQEVILRCVPISNHLYFYWYRQILGQKVEFLVSFYNNEISEKSEIFDDQFSVERPDGSNFTLKIRSTKLEDSAMYFCASSYGTLSGNTIYFGEGSWLTVV.

CDR3 sequence: CATSTTPSSGFSSYEQYF. The CDR3 nucleotides read TGTGCCACCAGCACCACACCCTCTAGCGGGTTTAGCTCCTACGAGCAGTACTTC. The V gene is TRBV15, the J gene TRBJ2-7; 8 positions match TRBD2. The CDR3 is 18 amino acids. Germline V lookup: CDR1 LNHNV, CDR2 YYDKDF (reference sequence). With V trimmed by 4 bases and J by 0 bases, 14 bases remained unmatched.

Ten or more counts support this clonotype. The V gene is TRBV10-3, the J gene TRBJ2-7; D assignment may be TRBD1 or TRBD2 (5 bases each). Germline CDR1 ENHRY, CDR2 SYGVKD. The V and J ends lost 4 bases and 6 bases respectively, with 22 bases between them. The CDR3 loop spans 16 amino acids. In DNA form, the CDR3 reads TGTGCCATCAGTGTAGATGGGTTTGGGACCCGCGGCGAGCAGTACTTC. Protein sequence: CAISVDGFGTRGEQYF.

The sample holds many counts of this clonotype. The chain has TRBV6-5 and TRBJ1-3; TRBD1 might be the D (6 bases). The germline gives CDR1 MNHEY, CDR2 SVGAGI. Trimming cost V 2 bases and J 1 base, with 12 bases left between them. The CDR3 contains 16 residues. The chain's CDR3 is CASSYAAGDSGNTIYF. The CDR3 nucleotides read TGTGCCAGCAGTTACGCCGCAGGGGATTCTGGAAACACCATATATTTT.

This chain connects TRBV20-1 to TRBJ2-7, with 9 positions matching TRBD1. V was clipped by 5 bases and J by 5 bases; unmatched bases: 10. The CDR3 totals 14 residues. Germline loops: CDR1 DFQATT, CDR2 SNEGSKA (reference sequence). Written as DNA, the CDR3 is TGCAGTGCTGTGCCCCGGGACAGGGCCCACGAGCAGTACTTC. The encoded protein is CSAVPRDRAHEQYF.

The chain uses TRBV12-3 or TRBV12-4 and TRBJ2-7; D may match TRBD1 or TRBD2 (5 bases each). The CDR3 loop spans 11 amino acids. With 6 bases removed from V and 12 bases from J, the gap between germline ends came to 15 bases. CDR3 residues: CASSPNGTPYF. CDR3 sequence (DNA): TGTGCCAGCAGCCCCAATGGGACCCCGTACTTC.